This record covers a single T cell receptor beta chain. Its cognate antigen is unknown. Blood draws occurred at baseline, cycle 4 day 1, and cycle 7 day 1. This sample is part of a study of OX40 agonist ivuxolimab in advanced cancers. Study context: Enrolled patients in dose escalation had cancers that were hepatocellular carcinoma, melanoma, renal cell or head and neck cancer.

This table comes from immunoSEQ multiplex PCR, and its TCRdb copy is limited to in-frame clones, with some not included. This table holds about 77,000 clones, roughly 84% found once. Findings of the study overall: Dose levels from 0.1 to 3.0 mg/kg saw CD4+ and CD8+ blood T cells expand clonally by week 6. Researchers report that CD8+ T cells had, on average, more expanded clones than CD4+.

CDR3 length equals 16 residues. CDR1 and CDR2 from the germline V gene are MNHEY and SMNVEV (reference sequence). The V end was cut by 8 bases, the J end by 7 bases, with 24 bases between. V and J are TRBV27 and TRBJ1-5; TRBD1 is a possible D gene (6 bases). The material sequenced was CD4+ or CD8+ T cells sorted from blood, taken in a trial of the OX40 agonist ivuxolimab. The sequence derives from an adult with an advanced solid tumor such as melanoma, head and neck, liver or kidney cancer. CDR3 nucleotides: TGTGCCAGCGGAGGAGCGGGCGGGACCCAGGGGCAGCCCCAGCATTTT. Translated: CASGGAGGTQGQPQHF.